This TCR beta chain emerged from a study of T cells expressing NK-cell markers (dated by TCRdb to about 2020). As for the study more broadly: TCR beta-chain repertoires were profiled in sorted CD3+CD56+NKG2C+, CD3+CD56+NKG2C- and CD3+CD56-NKG2C+ T-cell subsets from about 8 donors. Most of the eight sequenced donors were HCMV-seropositive and one was HCMV-seronegative. All eight donors whose samples were sequenced were randomly selected healthy volunteers, three of them men and five women. Sequencing of the libraries produced 2 x 150 bp reads on Illumina HiSeq 2000/2500, MiSeq or NextSeq. The investigation overall reported the following: Whether the expanded NKG2C-expressing T cell clones were specific for HCMV antigens remained unclear. For roughly six donors, the dominant CD3+CD56+NKG2C+ clonotypes were among the top 10 CD8+ clonotypes and accounted for about 1.0-7.5% of CD8+ T cells. Those dominant clonotypes were again the most abundant among CD3+CD56-NKG2C+ cells in a handful of donors, at roughly 28.3-65%.

These reads were obtained on an Illumina HiSeq 2000. 5'RACE template switching, by which a universal primer site and unique molecular identifiers were added, was used to make TCR beta cDNA libraries. cDNA synthesis was primed from the TCR beta constant segment, followed by two successive PCR amplification steps. Regarding the original processing steps: MIGEC was used to demultiplex reads and group the reads by UMI, and MiTCR was used to assemble and quantify clonotypes. Only TCR cDNA sequences supported by at least two reads were kept to exclude erroneous sequences. The tcR package was used for downstream repertoire analysis, and clonotypes were matched across fractions by CDR3 nucleotide sequence plus V segment. Antigen specificity was annotated against VDJdb with VDJmatch, allowing one amino acid substitution in CDR3. Through TCRdb reprocessing, the reads give one entry per CDR3 protein sequence; DNA is omitted. The V and J calls were not made by the authors but by TCRdb's processing. The table for this sample records about 260,000 distinct CDR3 sequences. The ten biggest clones cover 4% to 5% of the sample.

From a lookup of the germline V gene (reference sequence), CDR1 and CDR2 are SGHNT and YYREEE. The CDR3 covers 17 residues, taking in both the cysteine and the phenylalanine. The entry carries no DNA sequence. As regards this clonotype: Its antigen remains undetermined.

A commercial ELISA kit detecting HCMV-specific IgG in serum was used to determine HCMV serostatus. Peripheral blood mononuclear cells were isolated from blood by Ficoll density gradient centrifugation. Sequenced material: blood T cells: a sorted CD56 or NKG2C T cell subset, CD4+ or CD8+ T cells, or bulk PBMC T cells (not recorded which). The receptor was isolated from a woman aged 18 to 75 in good health. The chain uses TRBV5-4 and TRBJ2-1; lacking DNA, the TRBD2 call made by TCRdb goes unchecked. The CDR3 is CASSGAGGGVRYNEQFF.